This T cell receptor (beta chain) was sequenced during a study of spatial heterogeneity in lung cancer. Notes on the study in general: At resection, ubiquitous expanded tumor TCRs appeared in blood more than at follow-up.

This CDR3 comprises 14 residues. Germline CDR1 reads MNHEY; CDR2 reads SVGEGT. V lost 5 bases and J 3 bases, leaving 14 bases between the germline ends. To note about this clonotype: Its specificity is not known. This beta chain slipped into a library made for alpha chains as a stray read, so its size is not meaningful.

Time point specified: blood at routine non-recurrence follow-up after resection. Using its own MiXCR run on the 5' RACE reads, TCRdb lists one record per CDR3 protein. The table records thousands of distinct CDR3 sequences, 55% of them present only once. The sequence came from a male donor with early-stage non-small cell lung cancer. The genes are TRBV6-2 or TRBV6-3 and TRBJ2-7, with D maybe TRBD2 (5 bases). Sequencing used PBMCs, obtained at follow-up. CDR3 nucleotide sequence: TGTGCCAGCAGTCCCAGAAGCGAGGGCTACGAGCAGTACTTC. Residues: CASSPRSEGYEQYF.